This TCR beta chain was identified during a study of T cell repertoires in cytomegalovirus infection. For the study at large: Matching HLA type and CMV infection were both indicated by public TCR beta signatures.

Whole-study findings and limits: Summed public TCR beta family frequency identified CMV carriers bearing the relevant HLA.

The sample holds a few counts of this clonotype. As yet, its antigen is unknown. V gave up 5 bases and J gave up 13 bases, with 24 bases separating them. The CDR3 extends over 14 amino acids. Germline V gene sequence: CDR1 SGHDN, CDR2 FVKESK. TCRdb recomputed calls from the reads with MiXCR, one row per CDR3 protein. The table has nearly 550,000 distinct CDR3 sequences, about 15% seen once. The origin of this receptor is a human donor in good health (CMV status not recorded). Some clones in this sample may be carry-over from other donors' samples. Material for sequencing was CD8+ T cells from PBMCs. The rearrangement links TRBV14 to TRBJ2-7; D tentatively reads TRBD1 or TRBD2 (5 bases each). The CDR3 bases are TGTGCCAGCAGCACACCGGGACCCTTGTCCGGGAAATACTTC. Translation: CASSTPGPLSGKYF.